Below, one T cell receptor beta chain is given with its context. Its specificity is unknown. The data stem from a study of radiotherapy plus CTLA-4 blockade in lung cancer. Study-level results: The authors reported that early blood T cell clone dynamics, with interferon-beta, best predicted response.

The CDR3 contains 13 residues. V dropped 8 bases and J dropped 6; count of bases not matched to a gene: 9. CDR1 and CDR2 (germline): KGHSH, LQKENI. Sequenced by immunoSEQ multiplex PCR; TCRdb stores in-frame clones only, minus some. Here the sample spans about 67,000 clones, approximately 76% being singletons. This chain joins TRBV18 and TRBJ1-2, with 7 nucleotides matching TRBD1. The clonotype comes from a human donor with non-small cell lung cancer whose response to radiotherapy plus ipilimumab could not be evaluated. Some clones in this sample may be carry-over from other donors' samples. Sequenced material: peripheral blood, taken from a patient treated with radiotherapy plus ipilimumab. The CDR3 loop is CASRRDSGHGYTF. The CDR3 nucleotides read TGTGCCAGCCGTCGGGACAGTGGGCATGGCTACACCTTC.